This TCR beta chain was sequenced for a study of T-cell memory formation after mild COVID-19. CDR3 length: 11 residues. From germline, CDR1 is SEHNR and CDR2 FQNEAQ (reference sequence). The ends were cut back, 5 bases at V and 5 bases at J, with 5 bases in the middle. TCRdb processed the 5' RACE reads anew with MiXCR; each CDR3 protein has one entry. The profile shows around 430,000 distinct CDR3 sequences, roughly 15% of them singletons. This clonotype was observed at least ten times. The sequence came from a man between 18 and 35 years old who had mild COVID-19 (a few samples of this study predate the infection). Cell type and time point are not known. Sequenced: PBMCs or a T cell subset sorted from them (not recorded which). V gene TRBV7-9 combines with J gene TRBJ2-3, with D hard to call. Written as DNA, the CDR3 is TGTGCCAGCAGCGAAGGAGATACGCAGTATTTT. Translated, it gives CASSEGDTQYF.